The TCR beta chain described here comes from a study of CD8+CD57+ T cells in acquired aplastic anemia (dated by TCRdb to 2016 to 2019). Describing the broader study: Extracted DNA from sorted CD4+ and CD8+ cells averaged approximately 3 ug, ranging from about 0.18 to 27.4 ug. CD8+CD57+ expansion was defined as a frequency above the mean frequency observed in healthy subjects.

The patients picked for sequencing were ones in whom flow cytometry had shown an expansion of CD8+CD57+ cells. Every patient had a diagnosis of severe acquired aplastic anemia based on International Study of Aplastic Anemia and Agranulocytosis and Camitta criteria. No patient had received any therapy when blood was sampled. In the study, sorted CD4+ and CD8+ blood T cells from patients with severe aplastic anemia and from healthy subjects underwent deep sequencing of TCR repertoires. In the USA, patient enrollment took place under clinicaltrials.gov protocols 00001620, 01623167, 00001397, 00071045, 00081523 and 00961064. Ficoll-Paque density gradient centrifugation was used to isolate peripheral blood mononuclear cells. Before DNA extraction, CD4+ and CD8+ T cells were sorted by FACS or by magnetic beads. This clonotype was counted at least ten times. This receptor's antigen is unknown. No base quality information exists; no much larger clone differs at one position.

Genomic DNA was used as template for profiling of TCR beta VDJ combinations and CDR3 sequences. TCR repertoire sequencing was run on an Illumina HiSeq 2000. Regarding the original processing steps: Repertoire assessment relied on Simpson's diversity index, CDR3 size and DJ length profiles, and TRBV/TRBJ rearrangement plots. The immunodominant clone was defined as the most abundant DNA sequence in deep sequencing data. CDR3 amino acid sequences were checked for sharing across subjects and were also compared against the VDJdb database and published repertoires. TCRdb reworked the public reads: Q25 trimming with fastp, MiXCR clone assembly, productive beta chains retained. Rows with a matching CDR3 protein are joined into one entry that keeps the most common DNA and genes. V and J calls and clone size were set by TCRdb, not the authors. Counted in this sample were under 350,000 distinct CDR3 sequences; under 65% of them appeared once. 1% to 1.5% of the sample goes to the ten largest clones.

What the authors observed across the whole study: Roughly 30 CD8+ CDR3 sequences were shared between patients and controls but appeared highly expressed in patients and within their immunodominant clones. Between patients and healthy controls, no significant difference in CD8+ Simpson's diversity was found (P=0.060).

The receptor was derived from a human donor with aplastic anemia. Specimen: sorted CD4+, CD8+, or CD8+CD57+ T cells (not recorded which) from PBMCs.

The DNA sequence reads TGTGCCAGCAGTCGCACCGGGACGGACGCCTCTGAAGCTTTCTTT. It translates to CASSRTGTDASEAFF. In this chain, TRBV27 is recombined with TRBJ1-1; the D gene is possibly TRBD1, with 5 bases matching. The germline V gene (reference sequence) sets CDR1 to MNHEY and CDR2 to SMNVEV. Deletion took 5 bases off V and 6 bases off J, with a span of 19 bases between the germline ends. Including cysteine and phenylalanine, the CDR3 has 15 amino acids. Only the CDR3 DNA stays, 45 bases, in frame from base 1.